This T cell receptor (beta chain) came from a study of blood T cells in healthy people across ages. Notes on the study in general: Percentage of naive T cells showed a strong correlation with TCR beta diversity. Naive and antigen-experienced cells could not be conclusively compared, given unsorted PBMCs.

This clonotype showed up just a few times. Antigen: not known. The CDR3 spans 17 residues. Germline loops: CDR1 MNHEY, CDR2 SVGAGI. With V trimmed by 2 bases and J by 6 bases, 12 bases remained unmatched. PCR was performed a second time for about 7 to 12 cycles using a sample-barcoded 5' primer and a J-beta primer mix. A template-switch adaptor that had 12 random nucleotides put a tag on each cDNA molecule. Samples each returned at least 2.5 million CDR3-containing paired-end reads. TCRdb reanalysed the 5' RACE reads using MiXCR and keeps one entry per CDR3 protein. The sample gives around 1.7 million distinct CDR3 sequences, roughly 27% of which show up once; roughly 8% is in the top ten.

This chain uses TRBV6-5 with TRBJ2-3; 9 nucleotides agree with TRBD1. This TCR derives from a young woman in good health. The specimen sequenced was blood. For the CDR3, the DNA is TGTGCCAGCAGTTACCCTACTCGGGACAGGGTAACGGATACGCAGTATTTT. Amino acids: CASSYPTRDRVTDTQYF.